This T cell receptor (beta chain) was captured in a study of graft-versus-host responses after intestinal transplantation. Study-wide context: Isolated intestinal, liver-intestinal, or multivisceral transplants were what recipients had. Tacrolimus and steroids were given for two to three years to all recipients after anti-thymocyte globulin induction.

Points from the study as a whole: Present in recipient marrow, GvH clones included some that appeared first in ileum or blood. High graft-versus-host to host-versus-graft T cell clonal ratios marked allografts of patients with graft-donor macrochimerism.

Turning to this clone: Its antigen is still unknown.

Here immunoSEQ multiplex PCR was the method, and the copy in TCRdb shows in-frame clones only, minus some. This table has about 80,000 clones, roughly 91% appearing once. Germline CDR1 is SGDLS and CDR2 is YYNGEE. J gave up 4 bases and V 4 bases, and 4 bases lay outside the gene matches. CDR3 length equals 15 residues. The J gene is TRBJ2-2, the V gene TRBV9; TRBD2 agrees at 10 bases. The sequencing used unstimulated CD4+ T cells sorted from spleen or lymph node cells, collected before intestinal transplant. The receptor was isolated from a human donor who received an intestinal transplant. The CDR3 spells CASSSGTSVTGELFF. The CDR3 bases are TGTGCCAGCAGCTCCGGGACTAGCGTCACCGGGGAGCTGTTTTTT.